What follows is one T cell receptor beta chain and its context. The method was immunoSEQ multiplex PCR; TCRdb's version includes in-frame clones alone and lacks a portion of them. The table has approximately 150,000 clones, roughly 80% seen once. This sample was included in a study of blood T cell repertoires in COVID-19. This CDR3 comprises 14 residues. Deletions cut 2 bases from V and 7 bases from J, with 13 bases between. Germline-derived CDR1 and CDR2 are SGHRS and YFSETQ. Input material: PBMCs or T cells enriched from blood (not recorded which). The gene calls are TRBV5-1 and TRBJ2-4; D might be TRBD2 (6 bases). The sequence derives from a woman in her thirties or forties with acute COVID-19. CDR3 coding DNA: TGCGCCAGCAGCTTAAGCGGAGGGGAGAACATTCAGTACTTC. It yields the protein CASSLSGGENIQYF.